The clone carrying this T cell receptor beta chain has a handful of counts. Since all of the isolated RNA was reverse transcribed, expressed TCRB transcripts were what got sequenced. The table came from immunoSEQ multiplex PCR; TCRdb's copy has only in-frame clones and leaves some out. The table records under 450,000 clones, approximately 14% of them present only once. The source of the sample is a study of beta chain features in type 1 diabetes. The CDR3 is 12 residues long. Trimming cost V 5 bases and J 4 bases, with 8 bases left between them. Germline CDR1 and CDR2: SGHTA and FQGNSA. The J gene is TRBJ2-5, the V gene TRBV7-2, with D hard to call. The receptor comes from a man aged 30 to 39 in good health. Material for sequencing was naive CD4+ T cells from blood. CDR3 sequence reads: CASSHPRETQYF. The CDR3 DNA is TGTGCCAGCAGCCACCCTCGAGAGACCCAGTACTTC.